This entry is about one TCR beta chain. Its target is not known. This entry belongs to a study of CXCR3-negative and CXCR3-positive naive CD8 T cells. Regarding the study as a whole: Fresh PBMCs went into most assays, and CXCR3 expression partly declined after cryopreservation. Both of the naive subsets showed about the same high diversity, but memory CD8+ cells had much less.

CDR1 is MDHEN, CDR2 SYDVKM, per germline. This CDR3 is built from 15 residues. 5' RACE with UMI labels generated the TRB cDNA libraries. TCRdb reprocessed the 5' RACE reads and reports one entry per CDR3 protein, with no DNA. In all, the sample yields about 130,000 distinct CDR3 sequences. The receptor was derived from a human donor in good health. Some clones in this sample may be carry-over from other donors' samples. V usage is TRBV28 and J usage is TRBJ2-5; TCRdb indicates TRBD1, and absent DNA this call remains unverified. Sequenced material: naive CXCR3- CD8+ T cells from blood. Indicated subset: CD45RO-CCR7+CD27+CD95- naive CD8+ T cells lacking CXCR3 (TNR3-). The CDR3 sequence is CASTWAGQYQETQYF.